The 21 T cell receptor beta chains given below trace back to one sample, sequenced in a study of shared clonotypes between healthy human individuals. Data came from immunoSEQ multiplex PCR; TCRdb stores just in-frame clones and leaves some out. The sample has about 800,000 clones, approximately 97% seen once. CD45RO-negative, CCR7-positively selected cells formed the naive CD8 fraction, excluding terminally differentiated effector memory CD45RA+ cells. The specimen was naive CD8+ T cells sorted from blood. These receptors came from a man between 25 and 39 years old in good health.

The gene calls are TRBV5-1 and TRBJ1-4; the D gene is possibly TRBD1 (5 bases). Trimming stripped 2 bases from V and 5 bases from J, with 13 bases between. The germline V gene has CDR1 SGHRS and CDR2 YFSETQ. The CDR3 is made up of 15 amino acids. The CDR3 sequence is CASSLTTARNEKLFF. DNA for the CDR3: TGCGCCAGCAGCTTAACGACAGCGCGGAATGAAAAACTGTTTTTT.

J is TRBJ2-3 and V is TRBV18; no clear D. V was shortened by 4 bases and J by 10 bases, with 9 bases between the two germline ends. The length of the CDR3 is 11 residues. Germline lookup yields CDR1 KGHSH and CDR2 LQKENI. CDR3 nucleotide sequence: TGTGCCAGCTCACTCAGTGACGCGCAGTATTTT. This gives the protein CASSLSDAQYF. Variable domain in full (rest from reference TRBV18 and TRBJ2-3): NAGVMQNPRHLVRRRGQEARLRCSPMKGHSHVYWYRQLPEEGLKFMVYLQKENIIDESGMPKERFSAEFPKEGPSILRIQQVVRGDSAAYFCASSLSDAQYFGPGTRLTVL.

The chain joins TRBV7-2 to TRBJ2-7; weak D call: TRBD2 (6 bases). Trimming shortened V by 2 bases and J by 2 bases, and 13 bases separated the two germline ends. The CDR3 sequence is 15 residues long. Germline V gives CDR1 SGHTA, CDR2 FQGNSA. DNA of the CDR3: TGTGCCAGCAGCTTAAATTGGGACTTGACCTACGAGCAGTACTTC. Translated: CASSLNWDLTYEQYF.

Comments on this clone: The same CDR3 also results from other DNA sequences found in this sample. The chain's CDR3 is CSVETGAYEQYF. The CDR3 nucleotides are TGCAGCGTTGAAACAGGAGCCTACGAGCAGTACTTC. The V gene is TRBV29-1, the J gene TRBJ2-7; D perhaps matches TRBD1 (5 bases). The V gene lost 2 bases and the J gene lost 2 bases, with 7 bases spanning the gap. The V gene's germline CDR1 is SQVTM and CDR2 ANQGSEA. CDR3 length: 12 residues.

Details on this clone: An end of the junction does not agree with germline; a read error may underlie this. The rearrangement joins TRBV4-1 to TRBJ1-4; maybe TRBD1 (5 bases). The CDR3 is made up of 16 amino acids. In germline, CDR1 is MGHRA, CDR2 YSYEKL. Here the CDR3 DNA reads TGCGCCAGCAGCCAAGAATCGGGGACCTCTAATGAAGAACTGTTTTTT. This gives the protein CASSQESGTSNEELFF.

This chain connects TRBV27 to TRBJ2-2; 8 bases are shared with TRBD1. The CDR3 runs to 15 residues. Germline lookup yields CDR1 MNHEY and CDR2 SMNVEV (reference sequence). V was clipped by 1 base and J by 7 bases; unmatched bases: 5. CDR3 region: CASSLYPGGIGELFF. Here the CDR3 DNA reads TGTGCCAGCAGTTTATATCCAGGGGGCATCGGGGAGCTGTTTTTT.

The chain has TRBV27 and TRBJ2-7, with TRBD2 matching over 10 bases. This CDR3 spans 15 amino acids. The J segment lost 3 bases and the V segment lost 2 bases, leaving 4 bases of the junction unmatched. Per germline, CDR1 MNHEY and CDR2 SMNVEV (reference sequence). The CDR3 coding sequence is TGTGCCAGCAGTTTAGGGTCTAGCGGGAGCTACGAGCAGTACTTC. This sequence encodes CASSLGSSGSYEQYF.

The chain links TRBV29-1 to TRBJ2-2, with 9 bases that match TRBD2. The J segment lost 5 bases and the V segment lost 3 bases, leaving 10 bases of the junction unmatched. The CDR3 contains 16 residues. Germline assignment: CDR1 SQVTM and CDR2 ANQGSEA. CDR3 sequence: CSVEERREGRTGELFF. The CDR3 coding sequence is TGCAGCGTTGAGGAAAGGCGGGAGGGCCGTACCGGGGAGCTGTTTTTT.

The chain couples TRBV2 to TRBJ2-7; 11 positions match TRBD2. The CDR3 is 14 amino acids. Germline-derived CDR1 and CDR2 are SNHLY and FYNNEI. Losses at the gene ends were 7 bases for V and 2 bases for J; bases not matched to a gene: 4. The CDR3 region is CASTGTSGTYEQYF. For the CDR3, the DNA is TGTGCCAGCACCGGGACTAGCGGAACCTACGAGCAGTACTTC.

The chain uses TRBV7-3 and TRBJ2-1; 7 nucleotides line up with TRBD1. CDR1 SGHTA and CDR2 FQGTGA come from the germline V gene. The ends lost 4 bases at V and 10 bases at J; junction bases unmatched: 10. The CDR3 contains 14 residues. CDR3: CASSSQGPTGEQFF. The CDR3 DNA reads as TGTGCCAGCAGCTCCCAGGGGCCGACAGGGGAGCAGTTCTTC.

The CDR3 DNA follows: TGTGCCAGTAGTATAGAGCCCCTGCCGGCCAGCCTAAACTATGGCTACACCTTC. It encodes CASSIEPLPASLNYGYTF. The chain links TRBV19 to TRBJ1-2; no clear D gene. CDR1 LNHDA and CDR2 SQIVND come from the germline V gene (reference sequence). The ends were cut back, 0 bases at V and 2 bases at J, with 19 bases in the middle. The CDR3 consists of 18 residues.

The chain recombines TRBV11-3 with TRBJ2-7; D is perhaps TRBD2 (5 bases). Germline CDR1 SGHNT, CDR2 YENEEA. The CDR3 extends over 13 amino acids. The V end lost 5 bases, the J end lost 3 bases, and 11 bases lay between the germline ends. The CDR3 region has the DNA TGTGCCAGCAGCCCCGGGATATTCTACGAGCAGTACTTC. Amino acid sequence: CASSPGIFYEQYF.

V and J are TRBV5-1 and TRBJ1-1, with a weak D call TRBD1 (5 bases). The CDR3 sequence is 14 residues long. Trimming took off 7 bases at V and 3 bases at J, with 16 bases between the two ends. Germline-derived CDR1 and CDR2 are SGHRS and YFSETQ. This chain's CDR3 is CASGSSGAYTEAFF. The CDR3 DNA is TGCGCCAGCGGCTCTAGTGGGGCCTACACTGAAGCTTTCTTT.

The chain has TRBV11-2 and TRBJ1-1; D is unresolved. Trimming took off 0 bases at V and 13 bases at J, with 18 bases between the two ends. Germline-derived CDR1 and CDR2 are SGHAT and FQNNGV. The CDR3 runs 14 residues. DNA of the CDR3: TGTGCCAGCAGCTTAGAGTCGGAGGACCTAGTAGTTTTCTTT. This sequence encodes CASSLESEDLVVFF.

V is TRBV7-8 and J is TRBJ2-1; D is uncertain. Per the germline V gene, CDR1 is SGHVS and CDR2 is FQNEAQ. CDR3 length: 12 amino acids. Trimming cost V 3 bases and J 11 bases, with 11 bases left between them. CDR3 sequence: CASSLESEKQFF. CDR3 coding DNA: TGTGCCAGCAGCTTGGAGAGTGAGAAGCAGTTCTTC.

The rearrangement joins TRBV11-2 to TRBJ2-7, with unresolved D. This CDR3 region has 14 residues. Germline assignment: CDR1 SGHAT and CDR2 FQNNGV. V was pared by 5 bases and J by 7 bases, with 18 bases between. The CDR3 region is CASSPTRHLGEQYF. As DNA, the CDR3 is TGTGCCAGCAGCCCAACCCGACACCTCGGGGAGCAGTACTTC.

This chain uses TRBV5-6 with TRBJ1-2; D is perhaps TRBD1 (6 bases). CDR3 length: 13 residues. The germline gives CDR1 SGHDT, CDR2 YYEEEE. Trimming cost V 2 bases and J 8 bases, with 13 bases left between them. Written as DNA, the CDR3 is TGTGCCAGCAGCTTCTCAGGGGAAGAGGGCTACACCTTC. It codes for CASSFSGEEGYTF.

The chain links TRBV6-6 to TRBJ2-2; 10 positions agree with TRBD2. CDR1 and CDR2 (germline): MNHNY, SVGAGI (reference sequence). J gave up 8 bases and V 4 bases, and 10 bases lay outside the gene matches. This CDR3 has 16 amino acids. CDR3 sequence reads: CASSSATSGIAGELFF. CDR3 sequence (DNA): TGTGCCAGCAGTTCCGCCACTAGCGGGATCGCGGGGGAGCTGTTTTTT.

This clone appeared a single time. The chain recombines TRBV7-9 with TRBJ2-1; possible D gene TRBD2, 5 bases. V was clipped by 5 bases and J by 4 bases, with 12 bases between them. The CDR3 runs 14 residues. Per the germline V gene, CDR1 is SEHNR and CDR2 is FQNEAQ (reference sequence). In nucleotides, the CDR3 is TGTGCCAGCAGCCGACGAGCGGAATACAATGAGCAGTTCTTC. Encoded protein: CASSRRAEYNEQFF.

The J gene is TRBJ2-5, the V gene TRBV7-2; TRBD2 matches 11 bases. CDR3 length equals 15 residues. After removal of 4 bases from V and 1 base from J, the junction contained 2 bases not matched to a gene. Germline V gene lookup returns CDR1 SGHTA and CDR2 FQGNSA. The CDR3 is CASSWTSGPQETQYF. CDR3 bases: TGTGCCAGCAGCTGGACTAGCGGGCCCCAAGAGACCCAGTACTTC.

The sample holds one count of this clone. The CDR3 DNA reads as TGTGCCACCAGCAGAGATCGTGGAGGGGGCTACGAGCAGTACTTC. It translates to CATSRDRGGGYEQYF. The rearrangement links TRBV15 to TRBJ2-7; D could derive from TRBD1 or TRBD2 (6 bases each). V was shortened by 0 bases and J by 3 bases, with 12 bases between the two germline ends. This CDR3 region has 15 residues. CDR1 and CDR2 from the germline V gene are LNHNV and YYDKDF (reference sequence).